Presented here are 8 T cell receptor beta chains from one specimen sequenced in a study of blood T cell repertoires in COVID-19. Clones were read by immunoSEQ multiplex PCR, and TCRdb kept only the in-frame ones, dropping some. The table lists nearly 100,000 clones, roughly four fifths of them singletons. The sequencing sample was made of peripheral blood. These receptors were taken from a man between 65 and 85 years old with acute or convalescent COVID-19.

This clone was recorded once. The rearrangement joins TRBV19 to TRBJ2-5, with D maybe TRBD2 (5 bases). The CDR3 covers 16 residues. Germline-derived CDR1 and CDR2 are LNHDA and SQIVND (reference sequence). V shed 5 bases and J shed 1 base, with 17 bases lying between them. CDR3 nucleotide sequence: TGTGCCAGTAGTCAAGGGAGAGCGGACCTCCAAGAGACCCAGTACTTC. This encodes CASSQGRADLQETQYF.

The V and J genes are TRBV11-3 and TRBJ2-1; 7 bases agree with TRBD2. With V trimmed by 3 bases and J by 3 bases, 8 bases remained unmatched. The CDR3 has 16 residues. CDR1 SGHNT and CDR2 YENEEA come from the germline V gene. The CDR3 nucleotides read TGTGCCAGCAGCTTCCGTGGCGGGGGTTACTACAATGAGCAGTTCTTC. It translates to CASSFRGGGYYNEQFF.

The J gene is TRBJ1-2, the V gene TRBV5-1, with 10 positions matching TRBD1. Germline values: CDR1 SGHRS, CDR2 YFSETQ. The junction had 11 bases not matched to a gene; V was cut back by 4 bases and J by 8 bases. This CDR3 spans 15 amino acids. Here the CDR3 reads CASSAGDRGSGGYTF. For the CDR3, the DNA is TGCGCCAGCAGCGCGGGGGACAGGGGATCGGGGGGCTACACCTTC.

This chain uses TRBV7-8 with TRBJ2-2, with D uncertain. Germline V lookup: CDR1 SGHVS, CDR2 FQNEAQ. Trimming stripped 5 bases from V and 4 bases from J, with 11 bases between. The CDR3 loop spans 14 amino acids. The CDR3: CASSRGGSTGELFF. In nucleotides, the CDR3 is TGTGCCAGCAGCCGAGGTGGCTCCACCGGGGAGCTGTTTTTT. The full variable domain, rest sourced from reference TRBV7-8 and TRBJ2-2, is GAGVSQSPRYKVAKRGQDVALRCDPISGHVSLFWYQQALGQGPEFLTYFQNEAQLDKSGLPSDRFFAERPEGSVSTLKIQRTQQEDSAVYLCASSRGGSTGELFFGEGSRLTVL.

V gene TRBV28 combines with J gene TRBJ2-5; D unresolved. V lost 6 bases and J lost 1, with 15 bases in between. CDR1 is MDHEN, CDR2 SYDVKM, per germline. The CDR3 length is 15 residues. CDR3 region: CASRRSERSQETQYF. The CDR3 coding sequence is TGTGCCAGCAGGAGATCGGAGAGGAGCCAAGAGACCCAGTACTTC.

The chain uses TRBV11-2 and TRBJ1-2; D remains unclear. V lost 5 bases, J lost 6 bases, and 10 bases lay in between. CDR3 length: 12 residues. Germline V gene data show CDR1 as SGHAT and CDR2 as FQNNGV. The CDR3, as DNA: TGTGCCAGCAGCCCTCACTCTAATGGCTACACCTTC. Amino acid sequence: CASSPHSNGYTF.

CDR3 region: CASSPRGLSNQPQHF. The CDR3 nucleotides are TGTGCCAGTAGTCCGCGCGGGCTAAGCAATCAGCCCCAGCATTTT. The chain combines TRBV19 with TRBJ1-5; D gene ambiguous. The CDR3 totals 15 residues. Looked up from germline, CDR1 is LNHDA and CDR2 is SQIVND (reference sequence). The V end lost 5 bases, the J end lost 1 base, and 12 bases lay between the germline ends.

The chain combines TRBV6-1 with TRBJ1-5; the match to TRBD1 covers 9 bases. The V gene's germline CDR1 is MNHNS and CDR2 SASEGT. This CDR3 has 18 amino acids. J lost 0 bases, V lost 4 bases, and 10 bases had no gene match. The CDR3 is CASSASGQGGNSNQPQHF. The CDR3 DNA sequence: TGTGCCAGCAGTGCCTCGGGACAGGGTGGGAATAGCAATCAGCCCCAGCATTTT.